A few counts support the clone carrying this T cell receptor beta chain. What it binds is unknown. The entry originates in a study of regulatory T cells in long-lasting Graves disease. Whole-study context: The study counted Graves' disease as persistent given over 5 years of antithyroid drugs and positive TSH receptor antibodies.

Through Arm-PCR of CDR3 regions and iRepertoire HTBI primers, TCR beta libraries were built. In the original workflow: Overall, samples carried approximately 60 TRBV and 14 TRBJ segments. TCRdb redid the calling of the multiplex PCR reads with MiXCR, one entry per CDR3 protein. These V and J calls derive from TCRdb rather than the authors' analysis. The table shows roughly 400,000 distinct CDR3 sequences, with 20% to 25% occurring only once. Time point given: persistent/refractory GD, antithyroid drugs over 5 years with positive TRAb. PBMCs provided the RNA from which the TCR library was made. Study-wide findings and caveats: Peripheral blood, not thyroid tissue, was the sole material studied. Persistent disease was associated with favored TRBV28 usage and with favored use of TRBJ1-2 and TRBJ2-5.

The CDR3 runs to 16 residues. Germline loops: CDR1 SGHAT, CDR2 FQNNGV. Trimming left V 0 bases short and J 6 bases short, with 14 bases between. This sample comprised peripheral blood mononuclear cells (PBMCs), obtained when the disease was refractory, from a patient treated with antithyroid drugs. The V call is TRBV11-2, the J call TRBJ2-2, with no clear D. This receptor was obtained from a female donor with Graves disease. CDR3 in amino acids: CASSLDIGAPAGELFF. The CDR3 DNA reads as TGTGCCAGCAGCTTAGATATAGGAGCCCCTGCCGGGGAGCTGTTTTTT.